The following is a T cell receptor (beta chain) sequence with its context. Its antigen is not known. Unique molecular identifiers were attached to individual cDNA molecules within the library. Each CDR3 protein is one row after TCRdb ran MiXCR on the 5' RACE reads. The sample consists of approximately 110,000 distinct CDR3 sequences, around a fifth of them appearing once. The CDR3 totals 14 residues. V trimming: 5 bases; J trimming: 5 bases; junction bases outside the gene matches: 4. The germline V gene encodes CDR1 SGHRS and CDR2 YFSETQ. This sample was included in a study of human T cells and chemical hapten exposure. For the study at large: TCR yields per sample varied mostly from small pooled library volume differences. Study outcomes and limitations: TCRs above 1 in 1000 frequency did not change with DPC sensitization.

Extraction of total RNA was performed on unfractionated whole blood. The chain is built from TRBV5-1 and TRBJ2-1; TRBD2 matches at 10 bases. The TCR comes from a human donor in good health. CDR3 sequence: CASRTSGAHNEQFF. CDR3 nucleotides: TGCGCCAGCAGAACTAGCGGGGCCCACAATGAGCAGTTCTTC.